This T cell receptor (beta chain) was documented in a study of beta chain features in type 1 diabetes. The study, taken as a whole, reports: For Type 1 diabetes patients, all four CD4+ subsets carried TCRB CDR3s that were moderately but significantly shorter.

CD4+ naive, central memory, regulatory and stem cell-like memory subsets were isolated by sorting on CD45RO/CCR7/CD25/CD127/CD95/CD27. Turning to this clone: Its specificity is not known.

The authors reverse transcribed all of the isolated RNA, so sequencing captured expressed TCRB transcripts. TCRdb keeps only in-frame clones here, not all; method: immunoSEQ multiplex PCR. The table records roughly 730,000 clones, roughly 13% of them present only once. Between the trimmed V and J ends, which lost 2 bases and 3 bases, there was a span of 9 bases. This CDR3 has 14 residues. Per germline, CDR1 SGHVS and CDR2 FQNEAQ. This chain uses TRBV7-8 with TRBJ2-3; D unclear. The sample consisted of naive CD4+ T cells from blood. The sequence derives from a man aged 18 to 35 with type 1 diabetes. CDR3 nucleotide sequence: TGTGCCAGCAGCTTAAAGAGGTGGACAGATACGCAGTATTTT. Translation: CASSLKRWTDTQYF.